This TCR beta chain was sequenced for a study of blood T cells in healthy people across ages. In germline, CDR1 is SGHDN, CDR2 FVKESK. Trimming took 2 bases from V and 1 from J, leaving 10 bases between them. This CDR3 is 15 amino acids long. This clonotype occurred a few times. The antigen is undetermined. Primed by a sample-barcoded 5' primer and a J-beta primer mix, a second PCR proceeded for about 7 to 11 cycles. TCRdb analysed the 5' RACE reads with MiXCR anew, one entry per CDR3 protein. The top ten hold more than 8.5% of the sample, which has some 890,000 distinct CDR3 sequences, 29% seen once. Study-wide results and limits: The donors' CMV status was not determined, possibly confounding changes in expanded clonotypes.

This sample was also put to use in a study of T cells of mothers and their children.

The sequenced sample was blood. This sequence was found in a middle-aged woman in good health. The chain carries TRBV14 and TRBJ2-3, with D perhaps matching TRBD1 (5 bases). CDR3 loop: CASSQLEGGTDTQYF. DNA for the CDR3: TGTGCCAGCAGCCAACTGGAAGGGGGCACAGATACGCAGTATTTT.